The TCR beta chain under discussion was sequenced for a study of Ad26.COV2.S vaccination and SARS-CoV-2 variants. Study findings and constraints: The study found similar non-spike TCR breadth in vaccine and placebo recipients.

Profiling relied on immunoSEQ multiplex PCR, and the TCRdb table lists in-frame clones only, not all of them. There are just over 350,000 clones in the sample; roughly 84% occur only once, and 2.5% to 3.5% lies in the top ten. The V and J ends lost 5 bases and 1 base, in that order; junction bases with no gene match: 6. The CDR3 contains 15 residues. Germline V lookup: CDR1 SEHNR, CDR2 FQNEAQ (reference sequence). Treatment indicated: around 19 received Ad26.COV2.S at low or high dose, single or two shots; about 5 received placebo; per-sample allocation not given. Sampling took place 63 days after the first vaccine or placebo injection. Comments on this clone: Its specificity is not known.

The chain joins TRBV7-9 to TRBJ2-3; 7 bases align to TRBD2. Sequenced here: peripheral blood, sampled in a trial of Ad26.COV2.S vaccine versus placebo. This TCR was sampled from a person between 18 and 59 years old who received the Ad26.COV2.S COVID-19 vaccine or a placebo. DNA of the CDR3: TGTGCCAGCAGCGTCACTAGCGAGGGCACAGATACGCAGTATTTT. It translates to CASSVTSEGTDTQYF.